This entry lists 15 T cell receptor beta chains sequenced from one sample in a study of blood T cell repertoires in COVID-19. Produced via immunoSEQ multiplex PCR; TCRdb's table is partial and in-frame only. The table has about 80,000 clones, about nine tenths seen once. Specimen: peripheral blood. Receptor source: a woman aged 45-65 years in a cohort sampled during active COVID-19.

V usage is TRBV6-5 and J usage is TRBJ1-1, with D possibly TRBD1 on 6 matching bases. V lost 6 bases to trimming and J lost 5 bases, with 16 bases between them. Germline V gene lookup returns CDR1 MNHEY and CDR2 SVGAGI. CDR3 length: 14 residues. The CDR3 region has the DNA TGTGCCAGCAGCGGAACAGGGCCGGGAACTGAAGCTTTCTTT. Protein: CASSGTGPGTEAFF.

The chain joins TRBV6-5 to TRBJ2-3, with D maybe TRBD2 (6 bases). Trimming stripped 7 bases from V and 2 bases from J, with 16 bases between. The germline CDR1 and CDR2 sequences are MNHEY and SVGAGI. This CDR3 comprises 15 residues. CDR3 sequence reads: CASNTGTGVTDTQYF. The CDR3 coding sequence is TGTGCCAGCAATACCGGGACGGGGGTCACAGATACGCAGTATTTT.

The chain carries TRBV3-1 (or the pseudogene TRBV3-2) and TRBJ2-3; the match to TRBD1 covers 12 bases. The V gene end was trimmed by 1 base and the J gene end by 6 bases; junction bases not matched to a gene: 8. Germline V gene sequence: CDR1 LGHDT, CDR2 YNNKEL (reference sequence). CDR3 length: 17 residues. In DNA form, the CDR3 reads TGTGCCAGCAGCCAAGGCGGGGGACAGGGGGCATGGGATACGCAGTATTTT. Amino acids: CASSQGGGQGAWDTQYF.

The chain combines TRBV24-1 with TRBJ1-4, with D perhaps TRBD1 (6 bases). The CDR3 has 14 residues. Germline assignment: CDR1 KGHDR and CDR2 SFDVKD. The V end lost 3 bases, the J end lost 8 bases, and 12 bases lay between the germline ends. The CDR3 DNA reads TGTGCCACCAGTGATGCAGGGGTAGGCGAAAAACTGTTTTTT. It is translated as CATSDAGVGEKLFF.

V gene TRBV5-5 combines with J gene TRBJ2-3; 10 nucleotides line up with TRBD2. CDR1 and CDR2 (germline): SGHKS, YYEKEE (reference sequence). J gave up 4 bases and V 5 bases, and 7 bases lay outside the gene matches. The CDR3 has 15 residues. The CDR3 nucleotides are TGTGCCAGCAGGAATCAGCGGGGGGGTCCAGATACGCAGTATTTT. It is translated as CASRNQRGGPDTQYF. The variable domain in full, completed from reference TRBV5-5 and TRBJ2-3, reads DAGVTQSPTHLIKTRGQQVTLRCSPISGHKSVSWYQQVLGQGPQFIFQYYEKEERGRGNFPDRFSARQFPNYSSELNVNALLLGDSALYLCASRNQRGGPDTQYFGPGTRLTVL.

The chain recombines TRBV6-1 with TRBJ1-5; 7 nucleotides match TRBD1. Germline V gene data show CDR1 as MNHNS and CDR2 as SASEGT. This CDR3 contains 18 residues. V lost 2 bases and J lost 0; bases outside the gene matches: 10. Written as DNA, the CDR3 is TGTGCCAGCAGTGAAAGGCAGGGGGGCCTATATAGCAATCAGCCCCAGCATTTT. This codes for CASSERQGGLYSNQPQHF.

V usage is TRBV6-5 and J usage is TRBJ2-7, with D possibly TRBD2 on 5 matching bases. Trimming removed 6 bases at V and 5 bases at J, with 14 bases between. From germline, CDR1 is MNHEY and CDR2 SVGAGI. There are 13 residues in the CDR3. The CDR3 sequence is CASSVVRGNEQYF. The CDR3 DNA follows: TGTGCCAGCAGCGTCGTACGGGGAAACGAGCAGTACTTC.

V is TRBV19 and J is TRBJ1-1; D unresolved. Trimming removed 6 bases from V and 3 bases from J, with 11 bases in between. The CDR3 extends over 13 amino acids. CDR1 LNHDA and CDR2 SQIVND come from the germline V gene (reference sequence). For the CDR3, the DNA is TGTGCCAGTAGCGAGGTCCGGTACACTGAAGCTTTCTTT. Its protein product is CASSEVRYTEAFF.

The chain links TRBV15 to TRBJ2-6; the match to TRBD1 covers 9 bases. The trim removed 1 base at V and 0 bases at J, leaving 4 bases unmatched. CDR1 is LNHNV and CDR2 is YYDKDF in the germline V gene (reference sequence). There are 18 residues in the CDR3. The CDR3: CATSRAGQGYSGANVLTF. For the CDR3, the DNA is TGTGCCACCAGCAGAGCGGGACAGGGATACTCTGGGGCCAACGTCCTGACTTTC.

The gene calls are TRBV7-9 and TRBJ2-1; D gene ambiguous. Germline values: CDR1 SEHNR, CDR2 FQNEAQ (reference sequence). The CDR3 contains 14 residues. The ends were cut back, 0 bases at V and 6 bases at J, with 9 bases in the middle. In DNA, the CDR3 is TGTGCCAGCAGCTTAGCGCTAGTCCCCAATGAGCAGTTCTTC. Translating gives CASSLALVPNEQFF.

The genes are TRBV27 and TRBJ1-6; 8 bases are shared with TRBD1. The V gene end was trimmed by 6 bases and the J gene end by 9 bases; junction bases not matched to a gene: 7. CDR3 size: 14 residues. Per germline, CDR1 MNHEY and CDR2 SMNVEV (reference sequence). The CDR3 region is CASREQGETSPLHF. CDR3 in DNA: TGTGCCAGCAGAGAACAGGGGGAAACTTCACCCCTCCACTTT.

The V gene is TRBV10-3, the J gene TRBJ2-1; 9 bases match TRBD1. The CDR3 has 12 amino acids. Germline loops: CDR1 ENHRY, CDR2 SYGVKD. DNA for the CDR3: TGTGCGACAGGGGGGAGTTACAATGAGCAGTTCTTC. It specifies CATGGSYNEQFF.

This sequence joins TRBV11-2 and TRBJ2-1; tentative D call: TRBD2 (5 bases). Germline CDR1 SGHAT, CDR2 FQNNGV. CDR3 length: 15 residues. Trimming removed 1 base at V and 9 bases at J, with 16 bases between. The CDR3 loop is CASSLATRTSGEQFF. DNA for the CDR3: TGTGCCAGCAGCTTAGCTACCCGGACTTCGGGTGAGCAGTTCTTC. Complete variable domain (other parts from reference TRBV11-2 and TRBJ2-1): EAGVAQSPRYKIIEKRQSVAFWCNPISGHATLYWYQQILGQGPKLLIQFQNNGVVDDSQLPKDRFSAERLKGVDSTLKIQPAKLEDSAVYLCASSLATRTSGEQFFGPGTRLTVL.

The sample holds one count of this clone. V and J are TRBV27 and TRBJ1-5; D possibly corresponds to TRBD1 (5 bases). The CDR3 totals 16 residues. Between the trimmed V and J ends, which lost 6 bases and 1 base, there was a span of 16 bases. CDR1 MNHEY and CDR2 SMNVEV come from the germline V gene (reference sequence). As DNA, the CDR3 is TGTGCCAGCAGCTTAACAGGATTGGGGAGCAATCAGCCCCAGCATTTT. Translation: CASSLTGLGSNQPQHF.

J is TRBJ2-7 and V is TRBV6-5; maybe TRBD1 (6 bases). Germline lookup yields CDR1 MNHEY and CDR2 SVGAGI. The length of the CDR3 is 15 residues. V gave up 6 bases and J gave up 1 base, with 16 bases separating them. CDR3 loop: CASSKYRALSYEQYF. The CDR3 DNA reads TGTGCCAGCAGCAAATACAGGGCCCTGTCCTACGAGCAGTACTTC.